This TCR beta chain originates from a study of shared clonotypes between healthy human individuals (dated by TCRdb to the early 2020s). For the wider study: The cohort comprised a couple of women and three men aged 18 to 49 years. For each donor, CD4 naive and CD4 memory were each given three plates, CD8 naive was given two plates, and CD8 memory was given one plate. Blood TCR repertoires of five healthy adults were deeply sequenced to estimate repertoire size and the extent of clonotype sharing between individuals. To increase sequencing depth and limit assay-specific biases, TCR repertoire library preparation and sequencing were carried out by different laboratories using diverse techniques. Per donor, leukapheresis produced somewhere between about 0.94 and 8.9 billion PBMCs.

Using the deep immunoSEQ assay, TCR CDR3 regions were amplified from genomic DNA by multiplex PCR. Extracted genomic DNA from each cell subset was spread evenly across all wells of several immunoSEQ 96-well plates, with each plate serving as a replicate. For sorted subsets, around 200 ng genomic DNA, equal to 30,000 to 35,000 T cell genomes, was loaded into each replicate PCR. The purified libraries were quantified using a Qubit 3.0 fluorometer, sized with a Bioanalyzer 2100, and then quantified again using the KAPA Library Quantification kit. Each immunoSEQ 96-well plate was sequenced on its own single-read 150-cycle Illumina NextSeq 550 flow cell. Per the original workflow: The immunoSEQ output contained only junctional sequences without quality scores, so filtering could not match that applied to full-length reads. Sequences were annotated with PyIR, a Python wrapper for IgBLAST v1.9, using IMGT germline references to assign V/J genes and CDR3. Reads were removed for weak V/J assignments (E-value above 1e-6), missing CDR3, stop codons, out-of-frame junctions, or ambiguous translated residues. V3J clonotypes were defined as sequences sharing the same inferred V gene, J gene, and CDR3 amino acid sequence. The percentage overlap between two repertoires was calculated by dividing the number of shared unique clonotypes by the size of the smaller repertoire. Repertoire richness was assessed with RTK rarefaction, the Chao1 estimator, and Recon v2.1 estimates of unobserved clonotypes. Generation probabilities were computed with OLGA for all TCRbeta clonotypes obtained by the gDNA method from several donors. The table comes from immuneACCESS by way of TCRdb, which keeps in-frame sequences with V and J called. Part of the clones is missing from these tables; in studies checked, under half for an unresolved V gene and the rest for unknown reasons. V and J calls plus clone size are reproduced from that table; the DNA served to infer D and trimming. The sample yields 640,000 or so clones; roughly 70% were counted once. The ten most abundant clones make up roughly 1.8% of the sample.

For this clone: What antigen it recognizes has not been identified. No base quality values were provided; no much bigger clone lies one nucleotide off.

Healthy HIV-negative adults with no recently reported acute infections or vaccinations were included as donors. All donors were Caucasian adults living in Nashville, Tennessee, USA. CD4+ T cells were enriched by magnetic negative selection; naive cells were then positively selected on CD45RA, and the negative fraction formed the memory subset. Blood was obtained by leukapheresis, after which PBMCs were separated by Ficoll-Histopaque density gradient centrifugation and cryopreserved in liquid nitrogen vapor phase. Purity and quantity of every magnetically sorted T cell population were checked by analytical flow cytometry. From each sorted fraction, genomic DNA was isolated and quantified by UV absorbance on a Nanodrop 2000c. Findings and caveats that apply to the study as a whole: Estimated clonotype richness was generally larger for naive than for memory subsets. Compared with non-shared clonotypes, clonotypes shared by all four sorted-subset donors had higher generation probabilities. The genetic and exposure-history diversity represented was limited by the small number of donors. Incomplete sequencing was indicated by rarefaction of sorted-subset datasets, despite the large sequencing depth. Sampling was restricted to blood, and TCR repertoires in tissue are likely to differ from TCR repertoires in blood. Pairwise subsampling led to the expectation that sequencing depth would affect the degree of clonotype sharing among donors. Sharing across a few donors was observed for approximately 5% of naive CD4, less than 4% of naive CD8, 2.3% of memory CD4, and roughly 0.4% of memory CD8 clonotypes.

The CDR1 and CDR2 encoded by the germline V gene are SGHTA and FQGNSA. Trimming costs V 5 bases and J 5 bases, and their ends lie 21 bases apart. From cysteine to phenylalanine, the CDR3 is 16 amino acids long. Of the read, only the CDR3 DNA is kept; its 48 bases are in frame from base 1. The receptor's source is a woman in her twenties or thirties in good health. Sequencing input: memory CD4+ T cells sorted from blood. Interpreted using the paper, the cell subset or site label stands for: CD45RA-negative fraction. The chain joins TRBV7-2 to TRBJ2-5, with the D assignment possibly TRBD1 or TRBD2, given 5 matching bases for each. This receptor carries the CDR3 CASSQTVLGAWETQYF. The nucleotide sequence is TGTGCCAGCAGCCAAACGGTCCTCGGGGCGTGGGAGACCCAGTACTTC.